A single T cell receptor (beta chain) is shown here with its context. Its specificity is unknown. This entry comes from a study of graft-versus-host responses after intestinal transplantation. Overall study results and limits: Patients who carried graft-donor T cell macrochimerism also had high graft-versus-host to host-versus-graft clonal ratios in their allografts. Association was observed between peak circulating GvH clone levels and early post-transplant HvG declines. In recipient marrow, GvH clones were found, and some appeared first in ileum or blood.

Sequencing was performed with immunoSEQ multiplex PCR; in TCRdb, only in-frame clones are kept and a portion is missing. The sample has around 95,000 clones, about 90% seen once; the top ten hold 0.9% to 1%. CDR1 LNHDA and CDR2 SQIVND come from the germline V gene (reference sequence). The CDR3 sequence is 13 residues long. V gave up 9 bases and J gave up 6 bases, with 18 bases separating them. The sample in question was unstimulated CD4+ T cells sorted from spleen or lymph node cells, obtained before transplant. The clonotype comes from a human donor who was the organ donor for an intestinal transplant. The chain uses TRBV19 and TRBJ2-7; D may match TRBD1 or TRBD2 (5 bases each). The CDR3 DNA is TGTGCCAGCGAGGGGTCGGGGTATGGCGAGCAGTACTTC. Protein sequence: CASEGSGYGEQYF.